The rows below give T cell receptor beta chains drawn from one sample of a study of blood T cell repertoires in COVID-19. Assay used: immunoSEQ multiplex PCR; TCRdb lists only in-frame clones, some missing. The repertoire consists of about 170,000 clones, with around four fifths occurring once and the leading ten covering about 4.6%. The sequencing input was PBMCs or T cells enriched from blood (not recorded which). These receptors originate from a woman in her forties or fifties who had recovered from COVID-19. Each CDR3 is given with its conserved first and last residue. D genes are given only for firm matches. The size entry is marked missing in some rows and otherwise reads once, few, many or a size class.

.	.	TRBV19	TRBJ1-2	CASTIRGANYGYTF	TGTGCCAGTACCATACGAGGAGCTAACTATGGCTACACCTTC
.	TRBD2	TRBV5-4	TRBJ2-1	CASSPGTSRPSHNEQFF	TGTGCCAGCAGCCCAGGGACTAGCCGCCCTTCCCACAATGAGCAGTTCTTC
.	TRBD1	TRBV11-3	TRBJ2-1	CASSPIRQGSDEQFF	TGTGCCAGCAGCCCGATACGACAGGGGAGCGATGAGCAGTTCTTC
once	.	TRBV18	TRBJ2-5	CASSPMTAQETQYF	TGTGCCAGCTCACCTATGACTGCTCAAGAGACCCAGTACTTC
.	TRBD1	TRBV6-5	TRBJ1-3	CASSTTGGRGNTIYF	TGTGCCAGCAGTACGACAGGGGGCAGGGGAAACACCATATATTTT
.	.	TRBV11-2	TRBJ1-1	CASSLELGGAEAFF	TGTGCCAGCAGCTTAGAGTTAGGAGGGGCTGAAGCTTTCTTT
.	.	TRBV5-8	TRBJ2-1	CASSLQGYEQFF	TGTGCCAGCAGCTTACAGGGCTATGAGCAGTTCTTC
.	TRBD1	TRBV12-5	TRBJ1-2	CASGTTGVDGYTF	TGTGCTAGTGGGACCACAGGGGTAGATGGCTACACCTTC
.	TRBD1	TRBV30	TRBJ1-3	CASPGTDRGSGNTIYF	TGTGCCTCCCCGGGGACGGACAGGGGATCTGGAAACACCATATATTTT
.	.	TRBV14	TRBJ1-6	CASSPVGGDSYNSPLHF	TGTGCCAGCAGCCCGGTCGGGGGTGACTCCTATAATTCACCCCTCCACTTT
few	TRBD1	TRBV19	TRBJ1-5	CASSTWDRADMGNQPQHF	TGTGCCAGTAGTACCTGGGACAGGGCGGATATGGGCAATCAGCCCCAGCATTTT
.	TRBD1	TRBV27	TRBJ1-2	CASRVDRVGGYTF	TGTGCCAGCAGGGTAGACAGGGTTGGTGGCTACACCTTC